This T cell receptor beta chain was found in a study of blood T cell repertoires in COVID-19 (dated by TCRdb to about 2020). For the wider study: Samples from collaborators originated in the United States, Italy and Spain and spanned both the acute and convalescent phases of COVID-19. The samples were drawn from the first 160 participants of the ongoing ImmuneRACE study and from 1,254 subjects provided by 6 global collaborators. The repertoires were released in a freely available public database meant as a resource for research on the immune response to SARS-CoV-2. The prospective study material was composed of cDNA or gDNA derived from T cells, B-cell-depleted T cells, or PBMCs. Where HLA class I and class II types were available, the types were taken from metadata supplied by the sample provider, not from assay-based typing. Deeply sampled blood TCRbeta repertoires from subjects exposed to, actively infected with, or recovered from COVID-19 were included in the dataset. The sample metadata nearly always contained a de-identified subject ID, COVID-19 status, age in years and sex. Overall study results and their limits: The quantity of clinical and demographic metadata differed by source and by participant and was supplied without curation.

The immunoSEQ Assay, a bias-controlled multiplex PCR, was used to amplify TCRbeta CDR3 regions from genomic DNA. Per the authors' processing: Nucleated cell counts per sample were estimated from amplification of reference gene primers within the assay. To quantify the absolute abundance of each unique TCRbeta CDR3 rearrangement, sequence reads were collapsed and filtered. Productive Simpson clonality was computed per sample as the square root of Simpson's diversity index over productive rearrangements. TCRdb took this table from immuneACCESS and kept in-frame rearrangements with V and J called. Such tables lack part of the clones; where checked against another copy, unresolved V genes explain under half of the gap, and the rest is unexplained. V, J and clone size are those of that table, while D and trimming were read from the DNA. This sample lists some 75,000 clones; around nine tenths were detected once. The ten largest clones represent more than 2.5% of the sample.

A word on this clone: It has no known antigen specificity. Per-nucleotide qualities are absent, and no much larger clonotype sits a single base away.

Each collaborating institution followed its own protocols to collect whole blood in K2EDTA tubes. For TCRbeta analysis, collaborators shipped samples in one of three forms: frozen whole blood, isolated PBMCs, or DNA extracted from either of those sample types. This TCR was sampled from an older man with active or convalescent COVID-19. Material: peripheral blood.

The DNA sequence is TGTGCCAGCAGTTACTCGAGGGCCACTGAAGCTTTCTTT. It translates to CASSYSRATEAFF. This sequence uses TRBV6-5 and TRBJ1-1, with the D gene not clear enough to name. V is shortened by 0 bases, J by 4 bases, and the region joining them spans 6 bases. The CDR1 and CDR2 encoded by the germline V gene are MNHEY and SVGAGI. The CDR3, cysteine through phenylalanine, is 13 amino acids long. CDR3 DNA is the only sequence kept; it has 39 bases, read in frame from the first base.